The present TCR beta chain was sequenced within a study of blood T cell repertoires in COVID-19. Study in general: Sites in the United States, Italy and Spain provided acute and convalescent COVID-19 samples. The analysed material was cDNA or gDNA that came from T cells, B-cell-depleted T cells, or PBMCs.

The CDR3 sequence is 11 residues long. CDR1 and CDR2 (germline): GTSNPN, SVGIG (reference sequence). V was clipped by 5 bases and J by 7 bases, with 9 bases between them. Per the original data handling: Estimated nucleated cell counts came from reference gene primer amplification. Profiling relied on immunoSEQ multiplex PCR, and the TCRdb table lists in-frame clones only, not all of them. The DNA gave D and trimming, while V, J and clone size come from that table. Here the sample spans 190,000 or so clones, approximately 86% being singletons. Cohort allocation depended upon clinical history that participants reported.

This chain uses TRBV30 with TRBJ2-1; no clear D gene. The material sequenced was PBMCs or T cells enriched from blood (not recorded which). The TCR sequence derives from a man between 18 and 29 years old with acute COVID-19. CDR3 in amino acids: CAWGLVNEQFF. CDR3 DNA sequence: TGTGCCTGGGGCCTAGTAAATGAGCAGTTCTTC. Full variable domain (outside the CDR3, taken from reference TRBV30 and TRBJ2-1): SQTIHQWPATLVQPVGSPLSLECTVEGTSNPNLYWYRQAAGRGLQLLFYSVGIGQISSEVPQNLSASRPQDRQFILSSKKLLLSDSGFYLCAWGLVNEQFFGPGTRLTVL.